This record concerns one T cell receptor beta chain sequence. The V end was cut by 4 bases, the J end by 2 bases, with 8 bases between. CDR3 length: 13 residues. Germline CDR1 is ENHRY and CDR2 is SYGVKD. This entry comes from a study of blood T cell repertoires in COVID-19. Assay: immunoSEQ multiplex PCR; the TCRdb copy retains only in-frame clones and omits some. This table has roughly 180,000 clones, approximately 85% appearing once. This receptor was taken from a woman aged 60 to 75 with COVID-19, enrolled during active disease. Sequences were obtained from peripheral blood. This chain links TRBV10-3 with TRBJ2-5; D remains ambiguous. The CDR3 reads CAISGGQQETQYF. In DNA, the CDR3 is TGTGCCATCAGTGGTGGGCAGCAAGAGACCCAGTACTTC.